A single T cell receptor beta chain is shown here with its context. Its antigen is currently unknown. The CDR3 runs to 14 residues. Unmatched junction bases numbered 4, after V lost 1 base and J lost 5 bases. Per the germline V gene, CDR1 is SGHRS and CDR2 is YFSETQ. The sample originates from a study of CD4 T cells in relation to SARS-CoV-2 and coronaviruses. Study background: ViraFEST: roughly 10-day antigen culture of PBMCs, then TCR beta CDR3 sequencing.

Unexposed donor CD4+ T cells date from 2011-2018, before the COVID-19 pandemic. The cells were cultured for approximately 10 days before CD4+ T cells were isolated. Testing used SARS-CoV-2 S/N and four cold-coronavirus spikes on unexposed-donor CD4+ T cells, cells permitting. Fresh IL-2 medium replaced half the medium on days 3 and 7. Data came from immunoSEQ multiplex PCR; TCRdb stores just in-frame clones and leaves some out. The table has about 29,000 clones, 76% seen once. Notes on the study in general: Pre-pandemic and post-infection samples never came from the same donor.

Sample: CD4+ T cells from PBMCs, cultured in vitro. The rearrangement links TRBV5-1 to TRBJ1-1; TRBD1 agrees at 8 bases. This TCR was recovered from a human donor in good health. The CDR3 reads CASSLRTGRTEAFF. The CDR3 DNA is TGCGCCAGCAGCTTGCGGACAGGGCGGACTGAAGCTTTCTTT. The whole variable domain, filled in from reference TRBV5-1 and TRBJ1-1, reads KAGVTQTPRYLIKTRGQQVTLSCSPISGHRSVSWYQQTPGQGLQFLFEYFSETQRNKGNFPGRFSGRQFSNSRSEMNVSTLELGDSALYLCASSLRTGRTEAFFGQGTRLTVV.